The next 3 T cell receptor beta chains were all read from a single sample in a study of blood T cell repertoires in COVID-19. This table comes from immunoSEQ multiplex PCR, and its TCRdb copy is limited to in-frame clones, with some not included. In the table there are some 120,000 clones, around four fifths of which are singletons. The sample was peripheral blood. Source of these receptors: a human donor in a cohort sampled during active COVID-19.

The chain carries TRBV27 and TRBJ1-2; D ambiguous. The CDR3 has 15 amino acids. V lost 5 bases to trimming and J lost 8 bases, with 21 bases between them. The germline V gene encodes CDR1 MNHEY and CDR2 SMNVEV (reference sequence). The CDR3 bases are TGTGCCAGCAGTAATAGAGGAGCTGTGATCCCCGGCTACACCTTC. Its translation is CASSNRGAVIPGYTF.

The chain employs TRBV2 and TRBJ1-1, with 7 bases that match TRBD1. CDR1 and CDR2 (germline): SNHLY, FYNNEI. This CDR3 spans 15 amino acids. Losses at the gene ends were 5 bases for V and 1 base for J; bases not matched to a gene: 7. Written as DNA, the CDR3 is TGTGCCAGCAGTCCTGCTGGGACAGCGAACACTGAAGCTTTCTTT. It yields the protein CASSPAGTANTEAFF.

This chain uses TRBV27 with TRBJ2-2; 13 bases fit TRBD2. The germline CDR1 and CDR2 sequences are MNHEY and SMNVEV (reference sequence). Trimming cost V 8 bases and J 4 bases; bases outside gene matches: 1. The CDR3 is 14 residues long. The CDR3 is CASGTSGTTGELFF. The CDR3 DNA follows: TGTGCCAGCGGGACTAGCGGGACCACCGGGGAGCTGTTTTTT.